Each of the 26 T cell receptor beta chains below was sequenced from the same sample in a study of human T cells and chemical hapten exposure. One entry per CDR3 protein, called by TCRdb with MiXCR from the RACE reads. This sample has about 65,000 distinct CDR3 sequences, with 5.5% to 7.5% found just once. The time point was: healthy volunteer bleed at 6 weeks. Unfractionated whole blood yielded the extracted total RNA. Material for sequencing was whole blood. These receptors were collected from a female donor in good health. Some clones in this sample may be carry-over from other donors' samples.

In this sample, this clonotype turned up many times. The CDR3 here is CSARPLKAGAAGELFF. CDR3 sequence (DNA): TGCAGTGCTAGGCCCCTAAAAGCGGGAGCGGCCGGGGAGCTGTTTTTT. V usage is TRBV20-1 and J usage is TRBJ2-2, with 8 nucleotides matching TRBD2. V lost 3 bases to trimming and J lost 6 bases; unmatched junction nucleotides: 12. CDR3 size: 16 residues. Germline-derived CDR1 and CDR2 are DFQATT and SNEGSKA (reference sequence).

The V gene is TRBV4-3, the J gene TRBJ2-1; TRBD2 aligns across 9 bases. Trimming removed 1 base from V and 10 bases from J; junction bases left unmatched: 11. Looked up from germline, CDR1 is LGHNA and CDR2 is YSLEER. This CDR3 is 16 amino acids long. CDR3 region: CASSQGPSGMSGEQFF. The CDR3 nucleotides read TGCGCCAGCAGCCAAGGTCCTAGCGGGATGAGCGGGGAGCAGTTCTTC.

This clonotype was observed at least ten times. The V call is TRBV7-9, the J call TRBJ2-3, with D perhaps matching TRBD1 (5 bases). CDR1 is SEHNR and CDR2 is FQNEAQ in the germline V gene (reference sequence). V was shortened by 1 base and J by 4 bases, with 9 bases between the two germline ends. This CDR3 spans 14 amino acids. In DNA, the CDR3 is TGTGCCAGCAGCTTAGTGGACATCTCAGATACGCAGTATTTT. Translation gives CASSLVDISDTQYF. Full variable domain (outside the CDR3, taken from reference TRBV7-9 and TRBJ2-3): DTGVSQNPRHKITKRGQNVTFRCDPISEHNRLYWYRQTLGQGPEFLTYFQNEAQLEKSRLLSDRFSAERPKGSFSTLEIQRTEQGDSAMYLCASSLVDISDTQYFGPGTRLTVL.

The table lists this clonotype with a few counts. The chain recombines TRBV20-1 with TRBJ2-2; a weak D match, TRBD1 (6 bases). V lost 1 base, J lost 6 bases, and 12 bases lay in between. Germline V gene data show CDR1 as DFQATT and CDR2 as SNEGSKA (reference sequence). This CDR3 spans 14 amino acids. The CDR3 nucleotides are TGCAGTGCTAGAGCGACAGGTTGGCCCGGGGAGCTGTTTTTT. Protein: CSARATGWPGELFF.

The table lists this clonotype with a few counts. This rearrangement joins TRBV27 to TRBJ2-6; unclear D gene. In germline, CDR1 is MNHEY, CDR2 SMNVEV (reference sequence). The CDR3 totals 18 residues. V lost 7 bases, J lost 0 bases, and 19 bases lay in between. CDR3 sequence: CASTSKGLYDSGANVLTF. The CDR3, as DNA: TGTGCCAGCACCTCCAAAGGCTTATACGACTCTGGGGCCAACGTCCTGACTTTC.

This clonotype has a count of ten or more. The V gene is TRBV7-2, the J gene TRBJ2-5, with unresolved D. CDR3 length: 14 amino acids. Trimming stripped 4 bases from V and 4 bases from J, with 13 bases between. The germline gives CDR1 SGHTA, CDR2 FQGNSA. The CDR3 bases are TGTGCCAGCAGCTCCCCGGCTAGTTTAGAGACCCAGTACTTC. Protein: CASSSPASLETQYF. The full variable domain, its missing parts supplied by reference TRBV7-2 and TRBJ2-5, is GAGVSQSPSNKVTEKGKDVELRCDPISGHTALYWYRQSLGQGLEFLIYFQGNSAPDKSGLPSDRFSAERTGGSVSTLTIQRTQQEDSAVYLCASSSPASLETQYFGPGTRLLVL.

This clonotype was seen ten or more times. The V gene is TRBV29-1, the J gene TRBJ2-3; possible D gene TRBD1, 5 bases. This CDR3 is built from 12 residues. Germline lookup yields CDR1 SQVTM and CDR2 ANQGSEA. Trimming removed 4 bases from V and 2 bases from J, with 7 bases in between. CDR3 region: CSVAGHTDTQYF. The CDR3 DNA sequence: TGCAGCGTTGCAGGACACACAGATACGCAGTATTTT.

This clonotype was seen only a few times. The chain combines TRBV10-3 with TRBJ2-1, with TRBD2 matching over 14 bases. The germline gives CDR1 ENHRY, CDR2 SYGVKD. CDR3 size: 15 residues. V was pared by 2 bases and J by 15 bases, with 9 bases of the junction left unmatched. The CDR3 sequence is CAISEPGTSGSGRFF. CDR3 nucleotide sequence: TGTGCCATCAGTGAGCCTGGGACTAGCGGGAGCGGTCGGTTCTTC.

This clonotype was observed at least ten times. This sequence joins TRBV9 and TRBJ2-3; 7 nucleotides line up with TRBD2. V dropped 3 bases and J dropped 2; count of bases not matched to a gene: 3. Germline CDR1 is SGDLS and CDR2 is YYNGEE. The CDR3 sequence is 14 residues long. CDR3 region: CASSASGNTDTQYF. As DNA, the CDR3 is TGTGCCAGCAGCGCTAGCGGCAACACAGATACGCAGTATTTT.

This clonotype has ten or more counts. The chain couples TRBV28 to TRBJ2-3; TRBD2 matches 8 bases. CDR1 is MDHEN, CDR2 SYDVKM, per germline. The CDR3 loop spans 15 amino acids. With V trimmed by 6 bases and J by 5 bases, 10 bases remained unmatched. In DNA form, the CDR3 reads TGTGCCAGCAGACCCCTAGCGGGTGGACGAGATACGCAGTATTTT. Its protein product is CASRPLAGGRDTQYF.

Ten or more counts support this clonotype. The genes are TRBV10-3 and TRBJ2-3; D gene uncertain. The V gene's germline CDR1 is ENHRY and CDR2 SYGVKD. This CDR3 is built from 12 residues. The germline V and J ends were trimmed by 8 bases and 2 bases, with 8 bases remaining between them. The CDR3 sequence: CAISSLTDTQYF. Here the CDR3 DNA reads TGTGCCATCTCTTCGCTCACAGATACGCAGTATTTT.

In this sample, this clonotype turned up many times. The rearrangement joins TRBV6-2 or TRBV6-3 to TRBJ2-3; D not resolved. The germline V and J ends were trimmed by 4 bases and 1 base, with 9 bases remaining between them. The CDR3 spans 14 residues. The germline gives CDR1 MNHEY, CDR2 SVGEGT. The CDR3 sequence is CASSSSRGTDTQYF. CDR3 coding DNA: TGTGCCAGCAGTTCTAGTCGCGGCACAGATACGCAGTATTTT.

This clonotype was picked up many times. The genes are TRBV5-1 and TRBJ2-1, with TRBD2 matching over 7 bases. The V gene's germline CDR1 is SGHRS and CDR2 YFSETQ. V was clipped by 4 bases and J by 8 bases; unmatched bases: 12. This CDR3 is built from 15 residues. DNA for the CDR3: TGCGCCAGCAGCGCGTCCGGGACTACCCTCTATGAGCAGTTCTTC. Encoded protein: CASSASGTTLYEQFF.

The chain carries TRBV2 and TRBJ1-5, with a tentative D call TRBD1 (5 bases). The CDR3 has 13 residues. Looked up from germline, CDR1 is SNHLY and CDR2 is FYNNEI. The ends were cut back, 3 bases at V and 2 bases at J, with 5 bases in the middle. The CDR3 DNA follows: TGTGCCAGCAGTGAGGGGCGCAATCAGCCCCAGCATTTT. It codes for CASSEGRNQPQHF.

Ten or more counts support this clonotype. The rearrangement links TRBV28 to TRBJ1-5, with 8 positions matching TRBD1. The CDR3 covers 15 residues. CDR1 and CDR2 (germline): MDHEN, SYDVKM. V dropped 2 bases and J dropped 5; count of bases not matched to a gene: 5. In nucleotides, the CDR3 is TGTGCCAGCAGTTTAACAGGGGGTATAGATCAGCCCCAGCATTTT. It translates to CASSLTGGIDQPQHF.

This sequence joins TRBV28 and TRBJ2-2; no firm D call. V was pared by 4 bases and J by 4 bases, with 4 bases between. The CDR3 covers 12 residues. Germline loops: CDR1 MDHEN, CDR2 SYDVKM. CDR3 loop: CASSSITGELFF. The CDR3 region has the DNA TGTGCCAGCAGTTCGATCACCGGGGAGCTGTTTTTT.

This clonotype has at least ten counts. The chain is built from TRBV12-3 or TRBV12-4 and TRBJ2-1; 16 bases align to TRBD2. This CDR3 has 16 residues. V was pared by 6 bases and J by 6 bases, with 5 bases of the junction left unmatched. CDR3 DNA sequence: TGTGCCAGCAGCTCGGGACTAGCGGGAGGGGGCAATGAGCAGTTCTTC. This gives the protein CASSSGLAGGGNEQFF.

V usage is TRBV12-3 or TRBV12-4 and J usage is TRBJ2-3, with a tentative D call TRBD2 (6 bases). Trimming removed 5 bases from V and 3 bases from J, with 12 bases in between. This CDR3 has 14 amino acids. The CDR3 region is CASSGLALTDTQYF. For the CDR3, the DNA is TGTGCCAGCAGTGGTCTAGCGTTAACAGATACGCAGTATTTT.

There are many counts of this clonotype. This rearrangement joins TRBV2 to TRBJ2-1; 9 bases fit TRBD2. After removal of 4 bases from V and 6 bases from J, the junction contained 7 bases not matched to a gene. Looked up from germline, CDR1 is SNHLY and CDR2 is FYNNEI. This CDR3 region has 15 residues. CDR3 in DNA: TGTGCCAGCAGTGTTATGGCGGGAGGGGTCAATGAGCAGTTCTTC. This sequence encodes CASSVMAGGVNEQFF.

This clonotype was observed a handful of times. DNA of the CDR3: TGTGCCAGCAGTGACAGGCTTTGGAAGCACACTGAAGCTTTCTTT. It codes for CASSDRLWKHTEAFF. The rearrangement uses TRBV2 and TRBJ1-1; D gene uncertain. In germline, CDR1 is SNHLY, CDR2 FYNNEI. The ends were cut back, 3 bases at V and 3 bases at J, with 14 bases in the middle. This CDR3 comprises 15 residues.

The V gene is TRBV20-1, the J gene TRBJ2-5; unclear D gene. The CDR3 is made up of 12 amino acids. Per germline, CDR1 DFQATT and CDR2 SNEGSKA (reference sequence). Trimming left V 3 bases short and J 1 base short, with 6 bases between. The CDR3 sequence is CSASGAQETQYF. DNA of the CDR3: TGCAGTGCTAGTGGAGCCCAAGAGACCCAGTACTTC.

A few counts support this clonotype. The chain couples TRBV5-1 to TRBJ2-1; TRBD2 matches 16 bases. CDR1 is SGHRS and CDR2 is YFSETQ in the germline V gene. This CDR3 is 22 amino acids long. J lost 4 bases, V lost 0 bases, and 16 bases had no gene match. The CDR3 protein is CASSLGRPGTSGRAGSYNEQFF. DNA for the CDR3: TGCGCCAGCAGCTTGGGCAGACCCGGGACTAGCGGGAGGGCCGGGTCATACAATGAGCAGTTCTTC.

The CDR3 reads CASRTLRRAYEQYF. The CDR3 bases are TGTGCCAGCCGTACCCTAAGGAGGGCCTACGAGCAGTACTTC. The J gene is TRBJ2-7, the V gene TRBV6-6; maybe TRBD2 (6 bases). V was shortened by 8 bases and J by 2 bases, with 16 bases between the two germline ends. CDR1 is MNHNY, CDR2 SVGAGI, per germline (reference sequence). This CDR3 is 14 amino acids long.

The rearrangement uses TRBV3-1 and TRBJ1-1; 9 bases line up with TRBD1. The CDR3 is made up of 17 amino acids. V trimming: 3 bases; J trimming: 0 bases; junction bases outside the gene matches: 8. The germline V gene encodes CDR1 LGHDT and CDR2 YNNKEL (reference sequence). CDR3 nucleotide sequence: TGTGCCAGCAGCCACGGACAGGGGATTTTTATGAACACTGAAGCTTTCTTT. This gives the protein CASSHGQGIFMNTEAFF.

This chain joins TRBV12-3 or TRBV12-4 and TRBJ1-5, with TRBD1 matching 7 bases. V gave up 4 bases and J gave up 0 bases; unmatched junction bases: 9. This CDR3 is built from 17 residues. In nucleotides, the CDR3 is TGTGCCAGCAGTTCGCCGGGACAGAATTATAGCAATCAGCCCCAGCATTTT. Amino acids: CASSSPGQNYSNQPQHF.

The rearrangement uses TRBV5-4 and TRBJ2-1; TRBD1 might be the D (6 bases). The CDR3 runs 15 residues. Germline lookup yields CDR1 SGHNT and CDR2 YYREEE (reference sequence). V lost 0 bases and J lost 6, with 13 bases in between. The CDR3 reads CASSLGPDRFNEQFF. The CDR3 DNA follows: TGTGCCAGCAGCTTGGGGCCCGACAGGTTCAATGAGCAGTTCTTC.